This T cell receptor (beta chain) was captured in a study of T cells in Graves' hyperthyroidism and ophthalmopathy. Study details: Staff took peripheral blood when the initial diagnosis was made, before any treatment began.

Those with hyperthyroidism were 18 to 65 years old, newly diagnosed, and ill for under 2 months. The germline V gene encodes CDR1 MDHEN and CDR2 SYDVKM. V was cut by 3 bases and J by 5 bases, with 8 bases left in between. The CDR3 runs to 13 residues. There are many counts of this clonotype. Antigen specificity is unknown. Amplified regions were TCR beta CDR3 sequences from RNA transcripts. HTBI primers were the set used in a first-round RT-PCR of the TCR CDR3. TCRdb fed the multiplex PCR reads into MiXCR, producing one record per CDR3 protein. Of 300,000 to 350,000 distinct CDR3 sequences listed, 14% are singletons. General study points: Most thyroid-expanded clonotypes above 0.001 were also found in blood.

The chain has TRBV28 and TRBJ2-1, with unresolved D. Source material: blood. The TCR originated in a woman in her 30s with Graves' hyperthyroidism. CDR3: CASSFRIDNEQFF. DNA for the CDR3: TGTGCCAGCAGTTTCCGGATCGACAATGAGCAGTTCTTC.